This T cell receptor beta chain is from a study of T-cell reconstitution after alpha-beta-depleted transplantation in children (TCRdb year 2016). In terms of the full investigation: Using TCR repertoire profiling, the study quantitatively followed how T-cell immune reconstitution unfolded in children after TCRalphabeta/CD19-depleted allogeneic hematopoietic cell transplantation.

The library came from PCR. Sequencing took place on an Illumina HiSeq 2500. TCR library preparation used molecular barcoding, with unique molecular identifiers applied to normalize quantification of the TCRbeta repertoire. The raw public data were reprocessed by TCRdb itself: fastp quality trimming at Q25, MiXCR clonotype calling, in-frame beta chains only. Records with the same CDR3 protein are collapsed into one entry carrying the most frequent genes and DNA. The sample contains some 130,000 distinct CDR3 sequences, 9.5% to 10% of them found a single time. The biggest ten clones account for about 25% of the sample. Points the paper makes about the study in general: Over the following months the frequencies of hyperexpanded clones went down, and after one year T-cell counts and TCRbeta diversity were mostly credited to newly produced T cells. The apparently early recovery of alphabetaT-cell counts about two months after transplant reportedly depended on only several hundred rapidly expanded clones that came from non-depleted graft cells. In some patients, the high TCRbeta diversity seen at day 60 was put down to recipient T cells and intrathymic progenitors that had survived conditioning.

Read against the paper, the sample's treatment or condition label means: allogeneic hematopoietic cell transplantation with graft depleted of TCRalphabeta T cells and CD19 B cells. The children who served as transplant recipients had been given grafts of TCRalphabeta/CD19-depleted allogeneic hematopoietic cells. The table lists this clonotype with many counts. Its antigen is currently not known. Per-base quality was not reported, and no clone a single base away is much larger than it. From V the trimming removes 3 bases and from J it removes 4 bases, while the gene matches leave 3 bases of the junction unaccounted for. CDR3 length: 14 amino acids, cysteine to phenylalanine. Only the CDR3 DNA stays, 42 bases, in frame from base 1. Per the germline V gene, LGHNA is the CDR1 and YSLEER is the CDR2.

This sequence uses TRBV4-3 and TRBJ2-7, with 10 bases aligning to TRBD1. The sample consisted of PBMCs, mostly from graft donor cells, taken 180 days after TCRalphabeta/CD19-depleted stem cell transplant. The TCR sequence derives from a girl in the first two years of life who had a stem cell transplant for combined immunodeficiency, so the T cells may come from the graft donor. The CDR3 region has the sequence CASSQWTGGYEQYF. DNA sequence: TGCGCCAGCAGCCAGTGGACAGGGGGATACGAGCAGTACTTC.